This paragraph covers one T cell receptor (beta chain) sequence. As yet, its antigen is unknown. A single record per CDR3 protein comes from TCRdb applying MiXCR to the RT-PCR reads. The table records around 480,000 distinct CDR3 sequences, about 15% of them present only once. These data are taken from a study of response to subunit inactivated influenza vaccine. V was cut by 0 bases and J by 4 bases, with 18 bases left in between. The CDR3 length is 16 residues. The germline V gene has CDR1 DFQATT and CDR2 SNEGSKA (reference sequence). Broader study findings: Few additional T cells are recruited per seasonal influenza vaccination, authors suggested.

Specimen: CD4+ T cells sorted from PBMCs, collected 23 to 25 months after vaccination. The sequence came from a man aged 45 to 75 who received an inactivated influenza vaccine. This sequence joins TRBV20-1 and TRBJ2-5, with a possible D match to TRBD1 (5 bases). The CDR3 coding sequence is TGCAGTGCTAGAGATCCGGGTCAGGGTGGTCGAGAGACCCAGTACTTC. It specifies CSARDPGQGGRETQYF.